The present TCR beta chain was sequenced within a study of regulatory and conventional T cells in RAG deficiency. General study results and limits: Other subsets showed 9 to 10-fold reductions, but Treg unique TCR beta sequences fell approximately 90-fold in these patients. RAG-deficient patients showed markedly lower Shannon entropy and higher Simpson indices than control T-cell subsets. Patient subsets had shorter CDR3s; Omenn Treg-Tconv overlap exceeded 85%.

CDR1 and CDR2 (germline): SGHTA, FQGNSA. This CDR3 contains 14 residues. The V gene lost 2 bases and the J gene lost 5 bases, with 11 bases spanning the gap. Turning to this clone: The antigen is undetermined.

The protocol was immunoSEQ multiplex PCR, while the TCRdb copy is restricted to in-frame clones and leaves out a portion. The top ten hold 0.35% of the sample, which has about 30,000 clones, 95% to 96% seen once. Blood CD4+ CD25-low CD127-high conventional T cells supplied the genomic DNA template. These same records also appear under a second study, on regulatory T cells. That work contributes: Amplification used 52 TRBV primers and 13 TRBJ primers. Patient repertoires had restricted TRB V-J pairs and skewed V and J usage, most in Tregs.

The sample consisted of CD25- CD4+ T cells sorted from blood. The sequence derives from a human donor in good health. This sequence joins TRBV7-2 and TRBJ2-3, with D tentatively TRBD2 (5 bases). The CDR3 coding sequence is TGTGCCAGCAGCTTAAACGGAGGACTAGATACGCAGTATTTT. Its translation is CASSLNGGLDTQYF.